Listed here are 26 T cell receptor beta chains from one sample, sequenced in a study of blood T cell repertoires in COVID-19 (dated by TCRdb to between 2020 and 2021). The library relied on the immunoSEQ multiplex PCR assay. The table was pulled from immuneACCESS by TCRdb, which kept in-frame rearrangements only. Such tables lose some clones; where checked, under half of the loss comes from unresolved V genes, and the rest has no known cause. This sample comprises fewer than 300,000 clones, under 90% of them detected only once. The ten largest clones take up approximately 9% of the sample. Sample: peripheral blood. All receptors come from a woman aged 45-60 years who had recovered from COVID-19.

The rearrangement links TRBV28 to TRBJ2-1; the match to TRBD1 covers 8 bases. Per germline, CDR1 MDHEN and CDR2 SYDVKM. The CDR3 consists of 14 residues. V gave up 4 bases and J gave up 12 bases; unmatched junction bases: 11. The CDR3 loop reads CASSYPGQGLWQFF. DNA of the CDR3: TGTGCCAGCAGTTACCCTGGACAGGGCCTTTGGCAGTTCTTC.

This rearrangement joins TRBV28 to TRBJ1-5; 10 nucleotides align to TRBD1. Germline V gene sequence: CDR1 MDHEN, CDR2 SYDVKM. The V and J ends lost 5 bases and 0 bases, in that order; junction bases with no gene match: 10. The CDR3 length is 18 residues. The DNA for the CDR3 is TGTGCCAGCAGTCCCATATCCCGACAGGGGGCTAGCAATCAGCCCCAGCATTTT. Protein product: CASSPISRQGASNQPQHF.

This clone was detected only a few times. The chain is built from TRBV28 and TRBJ2-7; D may be TRBD2 (5 bases). CDR1 is MDHEN and CDR2 is SYDVKM in the germline V gene. The CDR3 has 11 amino acids. V gave up 8 bases and J gave up 3 bases, with 8 bases separating them. The DNA for the CDR3 is TGTGCCAGCGGAGGTGACTACGAGCAGTACTTC. Translation: CASGGDYEQYF.

J is TRBJ2-3 and V is TRBV4-3; D might be TRBD2 (5 bases). Trimming pared 0 bases from V and 0 bases from J, leaving 22 bases between. Germline CDR1 LGHNA, CDR2 YSLEER. The CDR3 runs 20 residues. The CDR3, as DNA: TGCGCCAGCAGCCAAGATTATGGAGTCTGGGAGTCCACCAGCACAGATACGCAGTATTTT. Protein sequence: CASSQDYGVWESTSTDTQYF.

The gene calls are TRBV5-1 and TRBJ2-5; 7 bases align to TRBD2. CDR1 is SGHRS, CDR2 YFSETQ, per germline. The CDR3 is 15 amino acids. V trimming: 7 bases; J trimming: 2 bases; junction bases outside the gene matches: 11. CDR3 residues: CASSPSGTIQETQYF. CDR3 sequence (DNA): TGCGCCAGCTCCCCTTCCGGGACTATACAAGAGACCCAGTACTTC.

This clone was observed once. The chain couples TRBV7-9 to TRBJ1-4; no reliable D call. Germline lookup yields CDR1 SEHNR and CDR2 FQNEAQ (reference sequence). CDR3 length: 15 amino acids. V lost 0 bases and J lost 8, with 13 bases in between. CDR3 bases: TGTGCCAGCAGCTTAGCGACCGTGGGCAGGGAAAAACTGTTTTTT. Protein sequence: CASSLATVGREKLFF.

The chain carries TRBV6-4 and TRBJ2-7; 8 positions match TRBD2. CDR1 MRHNA and CDR2 SNTAGT come from the germline V gene. The V segment lost 6 bases and the J segment 2 bases; nucleotides outside the gene matches: 6. The CDR3 totals 14 residues. The DNA for the CDR3 is TGTGCCAGCAGGGGGATTAGCGGGGCCTACGAGCAGTACTTC. This sequence encodes CASRGISGAYEQYF.

The chain links TRBV9 to TRBJ2-7, with D tentatively TRBD2 (6 bases). The CDR3 loop spans 16 amino acids. The V end was cut by 3 bases, the J end by 5 bases, with 21 bases between. Germline CDR1 reads SGDLS; CDR2 reads YYNGEE. In DNA, the CDR3 is TGTGCCAGCAGCGGGGGCTTAACGGCAGCTAGCGACGAGCAGTACTTC. Encoded protein: CASSGGLTAASDEQYF.

The V call is TRBV24-1, the J call TRBJ1-5; tentatively, D is TRBD1 (6 bases). The CDR3 covers 14 residues. The germline V gene encodes CDR1 KGHDR and CDR2 SFDVKD. V was cut by 4 bases and J by 4 bases, with 10 bases left in between. The DNA for the CDR3 is TGTGCCACCAGTGACCAGGGGCGGAATCAGCCCCAGCATTTT. Translation gives CATSDQGRNQPQHF.

This sequence joins TRBV6-2 or TRBV6-3 and TRBJ2-7, with TRBD2 matching 10 bases. J lost 4 bases, V lost 2 bases, and 8 bases had no gene match. This CDR3 is built from 16 residues. CDR1 MNHEY and CDR2 SVGEGT come from the germline V gene. CDR3 in DNA: TGTGCCAGCAGTTACCCTCCTAGCGGGGGCTTGTACGAGCAGTACTTC. This sequence encodes CASSYPPSGGLYEQYF.

V usage is TRBV28 and J usage is TRBJ1-1; no clear D. The V end lost 8 bases, the J end lost 4 bases, and 14 bases lay between the germline ends. The CDR3 consists of 13 residues. CDR1 is MDHEN, CDR2 SYDVKM, per germline. For the CDR3, the DNA is TGTGCCAGCGCCGGGTATAGAGGCACTGAAGCTTTCTTT. This sequence encodes CASAGYRGTEAFF.

The chain recombines TRBV7-3 with TRBJ2-1, with TRBD1 matching 8 bases. CDR3 length: 14 amino acids. The V segment lost 2 bases and the J segment 7 bases; nucleotides outside the gene matches: 4. The germline gives CDR1 SGHTA, CDR2 FQGTGA. The CDR3 loop is CASSLQGAVNEQFF. CDR3 nucleotide sequence: TGTGCCAGCAGCTTACAGGGGGCTGTAAATGAGCAGTTCTTC.

The rearrangement uses TRBV28 and TRBJ1-1; 11 positions match TRBD1. This CDR3 is 16 amino acids long. Looked up from germline, CDR1 is MDHEN and CDR2 is SYDVKM. Unmatched junction bases numbered 8, after V lost 6 bases and J lost 2 bases. The CDR3 region has the DNA TGTGCCAGCAGCCTGGGACAGGGGGACACTAACACTGAAGCTTTCTTT. Protein sequence: CASSLGQGDTNTEAFF. The variable domain in full, completed from reference TRBV28 and TRBJ1-1, reads DVKVTQSSRYLVKRTGEKVFLECVQDMDHENMFWYRQDPGLGLRLIYFSYDVKMKEKGDIPEGYSVSREKKERFSLILESASTNQTSMYLCASSLGQGDTNTEAFFGQGTRLTVV.

This chain uses TRBV2 with TRBJ2-3, with 9 bases aligning to TRBD1. The trim removed 8 bases at V and 2 bases at J, leaving 5 bases unmatched. Per germline, CDR1 SNHLY and CDR2 FYNNEI. This CDR3 contains 14 residues. The CDR3 bases are TGTGCCAGCGTGGGGGACAGGGTCACAGATACGCAGTATTTT. Translating gives CASVGDRVTDTQYF.

This clone was counted many times. CDR3 DNA sequence: TGTGCCAGCTCACCGCTGGGACAGGGTGGGCGCGAGCAGTACTTC. Its translation is CASSPLGQGGREQYF. The V call is TRBV18, the J call TRBJ2-7; TRBD1 agrees at 9 bases. The V gene's germline CDR1 is KGHSH and CDR2 LQKENI. The CDR3 loop spans 15 amino acids. Trimming cost V 3 bases and J 6 bases; bases outside gene matches: 9. Full variable domain (missing parts from reference TRBV18 and TRBJ2-7): NAGVMQNPRHLVRRRGQEARLRCSPMKGHSHVYWYRQLPEEGLKFMVYLQKENIIDESGMPKERFSAEFPKEGPSILRIQQVVRGDSAAYFCASSPLGQGGREQYFGPGTRLTVT.

The chain recombines TRBV10-2 with TRBJ2-2; 10 bases align to TRBD1. The CDR3 extends over 16 amino acids. The ends lost 6 bases at V and 6 bases at J; junction bases unmatched: 10. From germline, CDR1 is WSHSY and CDR2 SAAADI. CDR3 in DNA: TGCGCCAGCAGCTACCCCGGGACAGGGGATCCCGGGGAGCTGTTTTTT. As protein: CASSYPGTGDPGELFF.

This chain links TRBV7-9 with TRBJ2-7, with 11 positions matching TRBD2. Unmatched junction bases numbered 6, after V lost 2 bases and J lost 6 bases. Germline V gives CDR1 SEHNR, CDR2 FQNEAQ (reference sequence). CDR3 length equals 15 residues. CDR3 in amino acids: CASSLSLAGGTEQYF. The CDR3 coding sequence is TGTGCCAGCAGCTTAAGCCTAGCGGGGGGCACCGAGCAGTACTTC.

The rearrangement joins TRBV28 to TRBJ1-2; D not certain. The V end lost 5 bases, the J end lost 0 bases, and 4 bases lay between the germline ends. The CDR3 loop spans 12 amino acids. From germline, CDR1 is MDHEN and CDR2 SYDVKM. CDR3: CASSNTNYGYTF. DNA of the CDR3: TGTGCCAGCAGTAACACTAACTATGGCTACACCTTC.

This clone has just a few counts. Different DNA sequences within this sample yield the same CDR3. The rearrangement links TRBV12-3 or TRBV12-4 to TRBJ1-5; D call uncertain. This CDR3 is 13 amino acids long. V was shortened by 3 bases and J by 4 bases, with 7 bases between the two germline ends. Written as DNA, the CDR3 is TGTGCCAGCAGTTTCGCGGGGAATCAGCCCCAGCATTTT. Amino acid sequence: CASSFAGNQPQHF.

The J gene is TRBJ2-1, the V gene TRBV6-1; 8 bases fit TRBD2. The V segment lost 2 bases and the J segment 0 bases; nucleotides outside the gene matches: 0. CDR1 is MNHNS, CDR2 SASEGT, per germline. The CDR3 length is 15 residues. The CDR3 loop is CASSELAGSYNEQFF. The CDR3 coding sequence is TGTGCCAGCAGTGAACTAGCGGGCTCCTACAATGAGCAGTTCTTC.

The rearrangement uses TRBV5-4 and TRBJ1-2; 11 bases line up with TRBD1. Germline CDR1 and CDR2: SGHNT and YYREEE (reference sequence). This CDR3 spans 15 amino acids. With 5 bases clipped from V and 7 bases from J, the junction kept 10 bases outside the gene matches. The CDR3 sequence is CASSWTSGTGGGYTF. The CDR3 DNA is TGTGCCAGCAGTTGGACCTCCGGGACAGGGGGTGGCTACACCTTC.

This clone was counted a few times. The CDR3 nucleotides are TGTGCCAGCAGCCCCCGACAGTCGAGCTCTGGAAACACCATATATTTT. Its translation is CASSPRQSSSGNTIYF. This chain connects TRBV9 to TRBJ1-3, with D possibly being TRBD1 (5 bases). This CDR3 spans 16 amino acids. V lost 4 bases and J lost 0, with 14 bases in between. From germline, CDR1 is SGDLS and CDR2 YYNGEE.

V usage is TRBV7-3 and J usage is TRBJ2-1, with 9 nucleotides matching TRBD2. This CDR3 contains 16 residues. Germline V CDR1 and CDR2: SGHTA, FQGTGA. J gave up 6 bases and V 0 bases, and 6 bases lay outside the gene matches. CDR3 nucleotides: TGTGCCAGCAGCTTAACGAGGGCGGGAGGGACCAATGAGCAGTTCTTC. Translating it yields CASSLTRAGGTNEQFF.

The chain combines TRBV28 with TRBJ1-2, with TRBD1 identical over 10 bases. J gave up 2 bases and V 10 bases, and 13 bases lay outside the gene matches. Germline lookup yields CDR1 MDHEN and CDR2 SYDVKM. The CDR3 sequence is 16 residues long. CDR3 sequence reads: CAIYSGQGYINYGYTF. The CDR3 DNA reads as TGTGCCATCTATTCGGGACAGGGGTATATCAACTATGGCTACACCTTC.

In this sample, this clone turned up once. The chain links TRBV6-5 to TRBJ2-1; tentatively, D is TRBD1 (6 bases). Germline V gene sequence: CDR1 MNHEY, CDR2 SVGAGI. This CDR3 is 15 amino acids long. Trimming removed 6 bases at V and 4 bases at J, with 16 bases between. CDR3 coding DNA: TGTGCCAGCAGGTCCCGGGACAAGAATTACAATGAGCAGTTCTTC. Translating it yields CASRSRDKNYNEQFF.

On this clone: Additional DNA sequences in this sample encode the identical CDR3. The chain has TRBV9 and TRBJ2-3; no definite D call. Trimming shortened V by 0 bases and J by 2 bases, and 4 bases separated the two germline ends. This CDR3 is 13 amino acids long. Germline V gene sequence: CDR1 SGDLS, CDR2 YYNGEE. CDR3 in amino acids: CASSVAYTDTQYF. The CDR3 DNA sequence: TGTGCCAGCAGCGTAGCCTACACAGATACGCAGTATTTT.